Listed below are T cell receptor beta chains from one sample, sequenced in a study of OX40 agonist ivuxolimab in advanced cancers. Clones were read by immunoSEQ multiplex PCR, and TCRdb kept only the in-frame ones, dropping some. The sample yields tens of thousands of clones, 86% seen once. The sample consisted of CD4+ or CD8+ T cells sorted from blood, taken in a trial of the OX40 agonist ivuxolimab. Receptors originate from an adult with an advanced solid tumor such as melanoma, head and neck, liver or kidney cancer. CDR3s leave out the opening cysteine and the closing phenylalanine or tryptophan. Each record gives: CDR3 protein, V gene, J gene, clone size. Clone size is stated in some rows and not others, as once, few, many or a class when expanded.

ASRVPRDSDYSGNTIY	TRBV7-9	TRBJ1-3	-
AILTGLGFTDTQY	TRBV6-1	TRBJ2-3	-
ASSGGGDETQY	TRBV7-9	TRBJ2-5	-
ASSEIEGYGYT	TRBV2	TRBJ1-2	few
ASSAEQGATDTQY	TRBV9	TRBJ2-3	-
ASGETSDTGELF	TRBV6-4	TRBJ2-2	-
ASKSSGSLYNEQF	TRBV11-2	TRBJ2-1	-
ASSLMGQGADEQY	TRBV7-9	TRBJ2-7	once
AISTGTNYGYT	TRBV6-6	TRBJ1-2	few
ASSPNGRGYNEQF	TRBV9	TRBJ2-1	-
AWSPGARQPQH	TRBV30	TRBJ1-5	-
ASSARDKHSNQPQH	TRBV6-6	TRBJ1-5	-
ASSPGQSYEQY	TRBV28	TRBJ2-7	once
ASSQVDGRAGNEQF	TRBV4-2	TRBJ2-1	few
SVRTSGKVGEQF	TRBV29-1	TRBJ2-1	-
ASGRNNQPQH	TRBV6-1	TRBJ1-5	-
ASSLDRVGEQY	TRBV7-2	TRBJ2-7	-
ASSSTGTSDTDTQY	TRBV27	TRBJ2-3	-
ASSLTSGSLNEQF	TRBV7-3	TRBJ2-1	few
ASTQDRRYTEAF	TRBV19	TRBJ1-1	-
ASSRGQAAYGYT	TRBV19	TRBJ1-2	-
ASSSQDGLYGYT	TRBV7-9	TRBJ1-2	-